The present T cell receptor (beta chain) was sequenced within a study of T-cell memory formation after mild COVID-19. Study-level points and caveats: Clones which contracted sat mainly in CM and EM if CD4+, and in EMRA if CD8+. Whether day 37 second-wave clones are SARS-CoV-2-specific was not confirmed. Prior to infection, memory already included some responding clones, suggesting cross-reactive memory joined.

TCR alpha and TCR beta cDNA libraries with sample barcodes and UMIs came from 5'RACE using constant-segment primers. TCRdb re-called the 5' RACE reads through MiXCR, storing one row per CDR3 protein. The table has about 62,000 distinct CDR3 sequences, 9.3% seen once. This clonotype was detected a few times. Its target is unknown. Germline loops: CDR1 SNHLY, CDR2 FYNNEI. V lost 3 bases, J lost 2 bases, and 2 bases lay in between. This CDR3 comprises 11 residues. This TCR came from a man younger than 35 who had mild COVID-19 (a few samples of this study predate the infection). Cell type and time point are not known. Sequenced sample: PBMCs or a T cell subset sorted from them (not recorded which). The chain uses TRBV2 and TRBJ2-7; D gene ambiguous. The CDR3 coding sequence is TGTGCCAGCAGTGAGACCTACGAGCAGTACGTC. Its translation is CASSETYEQYV.